What follows are 5 T cell receptor beta chains derived from one specimen sequenced in a study of shared clonotypes between healthy human individuals. Method: immunoSEQ multiplex PCR; TCRdb's copy keeps in-frame clones and lacks some. The sample yields 2 million to 2.5 million clones, more than 90% seen once. The source material was naive CD4+ T cells sorted from blood. As for subset: CD45RA+ positively selected. The receptors stem from a man between 18 and 35 years old in good health.

The chain links TRBV10-3 to TRBJ2-2; D remains ambiguous. V gave up 0 bases and J gave up 1 base, with 9 bases separating them. CDR1 ENHRY and CDR2 SYGVKD come from the germline V gene. This CDR3 has 16 amino acids. The CDR3 DNA reads TGTGCCATCAGTGAGTCTGGTATCTTGAACACCGGGGAGCTGTTTTTT. Its translation: CAISESGILNTGELFF.

This CDR3 reads CASSLVSAGGTDTQYF. The DNA for the CDR3 is TGTGCCAGCAGCTTAGTTTCAGCGGGAGGCACAGATACGCAGTATTTT. This rearrangement joins TRBV11-2 to TRBJ2-3; TRBD2 matches 8 bases. Germline V gene lookup returns CDR1 SGHAT and CDR2 FQNNGV. J was trimmed by 1 base and V by 1 base; bases with no gene match: 4. The CDR3 spans 16 residues.

The chain couples TRBV7-2 to TRBJ1-6; D gene uncertain. The CDR3 runs to 15 residues. Trimming removed 4 bases at V and 6 bases at J, with 13 bases between. Per the germline V gene, CDR1 is SGHTA and CDR2 is FQGNSA. CDR3 coding DNA: TGTGCCAGCAGCTCGGACCGCCGGGTTAATTCACCCCTCCACTTT. Its protein is CASSSDRRVNSPLHF.

V gene TRBV2 combines with J gene TRBJ2-1, with 7 bases matching TRBD2. V was clipped by 1 base and J by 7 bases; unmatched bases: 7. This CDR3 comprises 15 residues. Germline V CDR1 and CDR2: SNHLY, FYNNEI. CDR3 DNA: TGTGCCAGCAGTGAAGAGGTGGGGGGAGGGAATGAGCAGTTCTTC. Encoded protein: CASSEEVGGGNEQFF. The variable domain in full, with the rest retrieved from reference TRBV2 and TRBJ2-1, is EPEVTQTPSHQVTQMGQEVILRCVPISNHLYFYWYRQILGQKVEFLVSFYNNEISEKSEIFDDQFSVERPDGSNFTLKIRSTKLEDSAMYFCASSEEVGGGNEQFFGPGTRLTVL.

J is TRBJ1-4 and V is TRBV7-8; D is undetermined. The germline V gene encodes CDR1 SGHVS and CDR2 FQNEAQ. The CDR3 runs 15 residues. The ends were cut back, 4 bases at V and 8 bases at J, with 17 bases in the middle. The CDR3 loop reads CASSSPGPSREKLFF. The CDR3 nucleotides are TGTGCCAGCAGCTCTCCGGGTCCCAGCAGGGAAAAACTGTTTTTT.